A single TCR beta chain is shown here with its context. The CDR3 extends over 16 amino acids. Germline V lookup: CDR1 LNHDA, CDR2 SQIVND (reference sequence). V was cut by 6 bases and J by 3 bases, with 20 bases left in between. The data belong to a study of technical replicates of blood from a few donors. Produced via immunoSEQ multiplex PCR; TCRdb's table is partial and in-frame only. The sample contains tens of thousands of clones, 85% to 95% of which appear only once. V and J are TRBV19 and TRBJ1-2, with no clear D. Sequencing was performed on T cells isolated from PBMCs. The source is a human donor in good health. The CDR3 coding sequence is TGTGCCAGTAGCCCCACCCTGGTCCTGAGGGACTATGGCTACACCTTC. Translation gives CASSPTLVLRDYGYTF.